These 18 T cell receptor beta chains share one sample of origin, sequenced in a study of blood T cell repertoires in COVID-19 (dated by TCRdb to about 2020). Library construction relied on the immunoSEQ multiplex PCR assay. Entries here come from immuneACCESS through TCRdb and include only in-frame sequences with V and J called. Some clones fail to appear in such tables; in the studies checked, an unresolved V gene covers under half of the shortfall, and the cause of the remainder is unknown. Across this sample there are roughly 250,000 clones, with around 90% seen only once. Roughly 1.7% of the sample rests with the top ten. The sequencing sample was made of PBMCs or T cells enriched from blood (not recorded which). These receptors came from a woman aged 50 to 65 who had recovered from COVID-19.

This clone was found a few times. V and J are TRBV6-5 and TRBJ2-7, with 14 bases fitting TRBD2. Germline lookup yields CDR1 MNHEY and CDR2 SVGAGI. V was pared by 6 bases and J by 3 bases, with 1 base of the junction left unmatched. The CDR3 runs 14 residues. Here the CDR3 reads CASRGTSGSYEQYF. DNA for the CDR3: TGTGCCAGCAGGGGGACTAGCGGGAGCTACGAGCAGTACTTC.

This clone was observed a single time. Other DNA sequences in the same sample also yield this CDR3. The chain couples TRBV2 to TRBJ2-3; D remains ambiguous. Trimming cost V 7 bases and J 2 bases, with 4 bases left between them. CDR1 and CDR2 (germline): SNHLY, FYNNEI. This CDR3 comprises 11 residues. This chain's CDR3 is CASTYTDTQYF. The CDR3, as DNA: TGTGCCAGCACCTACACAGATACGCAGTATTTT.

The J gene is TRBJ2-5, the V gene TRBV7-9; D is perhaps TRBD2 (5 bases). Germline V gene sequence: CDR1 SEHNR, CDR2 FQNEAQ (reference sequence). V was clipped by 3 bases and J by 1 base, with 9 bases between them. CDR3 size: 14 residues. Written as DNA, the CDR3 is TGTGCCAGCAGCTTCCGGACTCCCCAAGAGACCCAGTACTTC. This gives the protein CASSFRTPQETQYF. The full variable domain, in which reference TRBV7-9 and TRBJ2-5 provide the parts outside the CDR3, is DTGVSQNPRHKITKRGQNVTFRCDPISEHNRLYWYRQTLGQGPEFLTYFQNEAQLEKSRLLSDRFSAERPKGSFSTLEIQRTEQGDSAMYLCASSFRTPQETQYFGPGTRLLVL.

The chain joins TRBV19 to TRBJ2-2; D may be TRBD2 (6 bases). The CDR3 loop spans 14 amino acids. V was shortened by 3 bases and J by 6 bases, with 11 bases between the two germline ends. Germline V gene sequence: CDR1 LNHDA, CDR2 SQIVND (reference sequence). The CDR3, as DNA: TGTGCCAGTAGTATTACGTCGGGGGCCGGGGAGCTGTTTTTT. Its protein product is CASSITSGAGELFF.

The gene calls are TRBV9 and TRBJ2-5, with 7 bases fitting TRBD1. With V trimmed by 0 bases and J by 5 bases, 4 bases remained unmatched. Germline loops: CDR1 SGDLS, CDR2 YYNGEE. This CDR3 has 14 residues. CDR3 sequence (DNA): TGTGCCAGCAGCGTAGGACAGGGCGGGGAGACCCAGTACTTC. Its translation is CASSVGQGGETQYF.

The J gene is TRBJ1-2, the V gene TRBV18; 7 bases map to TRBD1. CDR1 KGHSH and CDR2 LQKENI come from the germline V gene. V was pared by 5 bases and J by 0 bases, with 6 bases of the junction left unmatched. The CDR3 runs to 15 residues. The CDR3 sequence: CASSGTAQANYGYTF. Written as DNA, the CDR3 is TGTGCCAGCTCAGGGACAGCGCAAGCTAACTATGGCTACACCTTC.

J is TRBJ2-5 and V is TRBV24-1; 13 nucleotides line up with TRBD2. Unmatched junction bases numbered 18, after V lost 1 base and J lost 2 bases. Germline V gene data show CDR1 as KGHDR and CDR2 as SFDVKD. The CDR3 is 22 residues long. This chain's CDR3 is CATSDFHRDGTSGRVSQETQYF. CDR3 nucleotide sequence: TGTGCCACCAGTGATTTCCACAGGGACGGTACTAGCGGGAGGGTATCGCAAGAGACCCAGTACTTC.

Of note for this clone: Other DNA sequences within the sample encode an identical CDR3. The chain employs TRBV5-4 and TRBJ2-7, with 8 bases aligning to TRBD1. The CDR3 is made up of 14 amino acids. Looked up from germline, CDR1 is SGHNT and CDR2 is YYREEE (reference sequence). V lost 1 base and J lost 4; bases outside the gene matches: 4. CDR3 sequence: CASSLPGQGYEQYF. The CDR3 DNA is TGTGCCAGCAGCTTGCCTGGACAGGGTTACGAGCAGTACTTC.

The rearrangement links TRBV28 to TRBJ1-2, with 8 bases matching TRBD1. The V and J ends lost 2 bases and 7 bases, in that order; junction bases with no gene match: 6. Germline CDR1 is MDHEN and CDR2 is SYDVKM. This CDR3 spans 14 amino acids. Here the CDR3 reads CASSLARGRVGYTF. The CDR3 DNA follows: TGTGCCAGCAGTTTAGCCAGGGGGCGAGTTGGCTACACCTTC.

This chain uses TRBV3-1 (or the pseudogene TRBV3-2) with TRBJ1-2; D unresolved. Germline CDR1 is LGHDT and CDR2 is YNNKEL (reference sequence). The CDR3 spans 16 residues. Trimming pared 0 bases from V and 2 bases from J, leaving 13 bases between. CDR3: CASSQDYNRGNYGYTF. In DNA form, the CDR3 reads TGTGCCAGCAGCCAAGATTATAACAGAGGGAACTATGGCTACACCTTC.

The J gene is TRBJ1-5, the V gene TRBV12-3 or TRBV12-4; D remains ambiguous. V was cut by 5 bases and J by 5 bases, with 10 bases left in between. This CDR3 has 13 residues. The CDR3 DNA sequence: TGTGCCAGCAGTAGAAACAGTCATCAGCCCCAGCATTTT. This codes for CASSRNSHQPQHF.

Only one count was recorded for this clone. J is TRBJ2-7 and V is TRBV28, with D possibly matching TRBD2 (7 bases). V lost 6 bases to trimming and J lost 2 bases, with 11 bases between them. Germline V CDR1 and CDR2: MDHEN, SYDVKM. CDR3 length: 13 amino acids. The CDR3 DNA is TGTGCCAGCAGGAAGGGGGGGGCCTACGAGCAGTACTTC. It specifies CASRKGGAYEQYF.

DNA of the CDR3: TGCGCCAGCAGCCATTACAGGGGCACAGATACGCAGTATTTT. Encoded protein: CASSHYRGTDTQYF. V gene TRBV10-2 combines with J gene TRBJ2-3; D perhaps matches TRBD1 (6 bases). Germline V CDR1 and CDR2: WSHSY, SAAADI. Between the trimmed V and J ends, which lost 6 bases and 1 base, there was a span of 11 bases. This CDR3 is built from 14 residues.

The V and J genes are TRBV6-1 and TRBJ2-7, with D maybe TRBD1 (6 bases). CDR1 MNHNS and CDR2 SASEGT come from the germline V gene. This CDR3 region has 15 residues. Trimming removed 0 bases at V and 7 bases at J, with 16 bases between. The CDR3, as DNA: TGTGCCAGCAGTGAAGCGCGGGCAGGGGTGGGAGAGCAGTACTTC. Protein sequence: CASSEARAGVGEQYF.

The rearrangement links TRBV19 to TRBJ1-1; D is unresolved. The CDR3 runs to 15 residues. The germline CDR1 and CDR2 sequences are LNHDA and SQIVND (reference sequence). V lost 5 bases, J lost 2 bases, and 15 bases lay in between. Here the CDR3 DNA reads TGTGCCAGTAGTTTCGAGACACCTGCTAACACTGAAGCTTTCTTT. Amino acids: CASSFETPANTEAFF. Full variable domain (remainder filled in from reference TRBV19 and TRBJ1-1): DGGITQSPKYLFRKEGQNVTLSCEQNLNHDAMYWYRQDPGQGLRLIYYSQIVNDFQKGDIAEGYSVSREKKESFPLTVTSAQKNPTAFYLCASSFETPANTEAFFGQGTRLTVV.

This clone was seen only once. The DNA for the CDR3 is TGTGCCATCAGTGAGTTAGCGGGCAACTACGAGCAGTACTTC. Translated, it gives CAISELAGNYEQYF. The chain uses TRBV10-3 and TRBJ2-7, with 7 positions matching TRBD2. This CDR3 is built from 14 residues. The V segment lost 1 base and the J segment 3 bases; nucleotides outside the gene matches: 3. The germline gives CDR1 ENHRY, CDR2 SYGVKD.

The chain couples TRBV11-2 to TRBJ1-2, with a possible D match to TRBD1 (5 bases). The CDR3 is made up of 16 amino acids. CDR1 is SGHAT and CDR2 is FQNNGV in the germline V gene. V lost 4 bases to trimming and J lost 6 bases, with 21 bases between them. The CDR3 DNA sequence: TGTGCCAGCAGCTCCCCCACCCTGCAGGGAGGGAATGGCTACACCTTC. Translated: CASSSPTLQGGNGYTF. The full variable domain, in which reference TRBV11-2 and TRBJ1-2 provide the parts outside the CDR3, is EAGVAQSPRYKIIEKRQSVAFWCNPISGHATLYWYQQILGQGPKLLIQFQNNGVVDDSQLPKDRFSAERLKGVDSTLKIQPAKLEDSAVYLCASSSPTLQGGNGYTFGSGTRLTVV.

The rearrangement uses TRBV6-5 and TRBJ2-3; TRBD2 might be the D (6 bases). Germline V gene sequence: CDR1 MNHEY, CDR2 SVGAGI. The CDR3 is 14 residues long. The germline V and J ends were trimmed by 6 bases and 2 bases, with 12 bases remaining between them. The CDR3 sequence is CASRIAEPTDTQYF. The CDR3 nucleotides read TGTGCCAGCAGAATAGCGGAACCCACAGATACGCAGTATTTT.